What follows are 24 T cell receptor beta chains derived from one specimen sequenced in a study of Graves' ophthalmopathy and Graves' hyperthyroidism. Using RNA transcripts, the TCR beta CDR3 regions were amplified. RT-PCR was first run with HTBI primers, then multiplex PCR in a second round. TCRdb re-analysed the multiplex PCR reads in MiXCR, keeping a single row per CDR3 protein. This table has some 160,000 distinct CDR3 sequences, approximately 40% appearing once. Input material: peripheral blood. Source of these receptors: a man younger than 40 with Graves' ophthalmopathy.

Only one count was recorded for this clonotype. This rearrangement joins TRBV6-2 or TRBV6-3 to TRBJ2-7; 11 bases are a match to TRBD1. The CDR3 has 14 amino acids. The germline CDR1 and CDR2 sequences are MNHEY and SVGEGT. Losses at the gene ends were 4 bases for V and 5 bases for J; bases not matched to a gene: 4. The CDR3 DNA sequence: TGTGCCAGCAGTTGGGGACAGGGGGTCGACGAGCAGTACTTC. Encoded protein: CASSWGQGVDEQYF.

The sample holds many counts of this clonotype. The chain uses TRBV5-1 and TRBJ2-7, with a possible D match to TRBD2 (7 bases). Looked up from germline, CDR1 is SGHRS and CDR2 is YFSETQ. Trimming shortened V by 6 bases and J by 2 bases, and 18 bases separated the two germline ends. The CDR3 has 15 residues. The CDR3 DNA is TGCGCCAGCAACCGGGGGGCCTCTGGGGCCTACGAGCAGTACTTC. Encoded protein: CASNRGASGAYEQYF.

This clonotype was seen repeatedly, ten times or more. V usage is TRBV12-3 or TRBV12-4 and J usage is TRBJ2-7, with a weak D call TRBD1 (5 bases). The V gene lost 4 bases and the J gene lost 2 bases, with 15 bases spanning the gap. The CDR3 loop spans 15 amino acids. This chain's CDR3 is CASSSTGHLTYEQYF. The CDR3, as DNA: TGTGCCAGCAGTTCAACAGGCCACCTAACCTACGAGCAGTACTTC.

This clonotype has a single count. The V gene is TRBV6-1, the J gene TRBJ2-7; maybe TRBD2 (5 bases). Germline V CDR1 and CDR2: MNHNS, SASEGT. V lost 7 bases and J 3 bases, leaving 7 bases between the germline ends. The CDR3 loop spans 11 amino acids. CDR3 amino acids: CASISGYEQYF. The CDR3 DNA reads as TGTGCCAGCATCAGCGGCTACGAGCAGTACTTC.

This clonotype was observed at least ten times. The chain uses TRBV27 and TRBJ1-6, with D maybe TRBD1 (5 bases). The CDR3 has 15 amino acids. CDR1 and CDR2 (germline): MNHEY, SMNVEV (reference sequence). Trimming pared 1 base from V and 10 bases from J, leaving 14 bases between. The CDR3 nucleotides are TGTGCCAGCAGTTTATTCTCCACGGGGGAGTCACCCCTCCACTTT. Translating it yields CASSLFSTGESPLHF.

The genes are TRBV6-1 and TRBJ2-5; no clear D. V lost 6 bases to trimming and J lost 6 bases, with 14 bases between them. There are 13 residues in the CDR3. In germline, CDR1 is MNHNS, CDR2 SASEGT. The CDR3 DNA sequence: TGTGCCAGCAGAAACCACCAGAGGCAGACCCAGTACTTC. Protein: CASRNHQRQTQYF.

This clonotype showed up many times. The chain recombines TRBV6-2 or TRBV6-3 with TRBJ2-5, with 10 positions matching TRBD1. J was trimmed by 4 bases and V by 2 bases; bases with no gene match: 7. The CDR3 runs to 16 residues. Per the germline V gene, CDR1 is MNHEY and CDR2 is SVGEGT. The CDR3 loop reads CASSYEGQGRLETQYF. The CDR3 region has the DNA TGTGCCAGCAGTTACGAGGGACAGGGGCGGCTAGAGACCCAGTACTTC.

This clonotype was recorded only once. Here the CDR3 DNA reads TGTGCCAGCAGGTACCGGGACACAGAAAACACTGAAGCTTTCTTT. Translated: CASRYRDTENTEAFF. The chain carries TRBV6-2 or TRBV6-3 and TRBJ1-1; the D gene is possibly TRBD1 (6 bases). Germline CDR1 and CDR2: MNHEY and SVGEGT. This CDR3 is built from 15 residues. With 6 bases removed from V and 2 bases from J, the gap between germline ends came to 16 bases.

In this sample, this clonotype turned up many times. The rearrangement uses TRBV9 and TRBJ2-7, with D unclear. The CDR3 has 14 residues. The V and J ends lost 3 bases and 3 bases respectively, with 13 bases between them. The V gene's germline CDR1 is SGDLS and CDR2 YYNGEE. DNA of the CDR3: TGTGCCAGCAGCGAGAGGACGCGTGTCTACGAGCAGTACTTC. It is translated as CASSERTRVYEQYF.

This sequence joins TRBV6-5 and TRBJ2-7; the D is unclear. Per germline, CDR1 MNHEY and CDR2 SVGAGI. V shed 0 bases and J shed 4 bases, with 13 bases lying between them. CDR3 length equals 15 residues. The CDR3 loop is CASSYSSPGRYEQYF. Written as DNA, the CDR3 is TGTGCCAGCAGTTACTCGAGTCCAGGCCGATACGAGCAGTACTTC.

V gene TRBV12-3 or TRBV12-4 combines with J gene TRBJ1-1; 10 bases are a match to TRBD1. Trimming removed 7 bases from V and 8 bases from J; junction bases left unmatched: 16. The CDR3 is 16 amino acids. Here the CDR3 DNA reads TGTGCCAGCACCGACAGGGGGCAGTTATTTACCCTCGAAGCTTTCTTT. Encoded protein: CASTDRGQLFTLEAFF.

The V and J genes are TRBV11-2 and TRBJ2-7; no definite D call. Germline V gives CDR1 SGHAT, CDR2 FQNNGV. The CDR3 consists of 14 residues. V lost 5 bases to trimming and J lost 2 bases, with 13 bases between them. CDR3 in amino acids: CASSPFLGTYEQYF. The CDR3 DNA reads TGTGCCAGCAGCCCCTTCCTCGGAACCTACGAGCAGTACTTC.

The V call is TRBV24-1, the J call TRBJ2-7, with D perhaps being TRBD1 or TRBD2 (5 bases each). V was clipped by 9 bases and J by 3 bases, with 11 bases between them. Germline lookup yields CDR1 KGHDR and CDR2 SFDVKD. The CDR3 spans 12 residues. DNA for the CDR3: TGTGCCACCCGAGGGGACGGCTACGAGCAGTACTTC. Its protein product is CATRGDGYEQYF.

V is TRBV9 and J is TRBJ2-2; unclear D gene. Germline-derived CDR1 and CDR2 are SGDLS and YYNGEE. V shed 2 bases and J shed 5 bases, with 7 bases lying between them. This CDR3 has 13 amino acids. The chain's CDR3 is CASSVRHTGELFF. The CDR3 DNA reads as TGTGCCAGCAGCGTTCGGCATACCGGGGAGCTGTTTTTT.

This clonotype was found many times. The J gene is TRBJ2-7, the V gene TRBV19; 8 bases match TRBD2. CDR1 is LNHDA and CDR2 is SQIVND in the germline V gene (reference sequence). V was pared by 1 base and J by 5 bases, with 7 bases of the junction left unmatched. The CDR3 runs to 15 residues. CDR3 nucleotides: TGTGCCAGTAGTATAGTAGGAGCGGGAGTCAACGAGCAGTACTTC. Encoded protein: CASSIVGAGVNEQYF.

Ten or more counts support this clonotype. The V and J genes are TRBV5-7 and TRBJ2-7, with no clear D. TRBV5-7 is noted as an ORF with a role that remains uncertain. V shed 5 bases and J shed 3 bases, with 6 bases lying between them. The CDR3 extends over 11 amino acids. CDR3: CASRPDYEQYF. The CDR3 nucleotides read TGTGCCAGCAGACCCGACTACGAGCAGTACTTC.

As concerns this clonotype: At one of its ends the junction is not consistent with the germline gene, which may arise from a read error. The rearrangement links TRBV7-3 to TRBJ2-5, with 8 bases fitting TRBD2. The length of the CDR3 is 15 residues. CDR1 SGHTA and CDR2 FQGTGA come from the germline V gene. CDR3 amino acids: CASSPTSGIRETQYF. CDR3 DNA: TGTGCTAGCAGCCCCACTAGCGGCATTAGGGAGACCCAGTACTTC.

The V call is TRBV12-3 or TRBV12-4, the J call TRBJ1-1, with a weak D call TRBD1 (6 bases). This CDR3 spans 15 amino acids. Deletions cut 4 bases from V and 3 bases from J, with 15 bases between. In DNA, the CDR3 is TGTGCCAGCAGTTACCTTACAGGGAGTTACACTGAAGCTTTCTTT. This sequence encodes CASSYLTGSYTEAFF.

The gene calls are TRBV6-1 and TRBJ2-7; possibly TRBD2 for D (7 bases). Germline V gene lookup returns CDR1 MNHNS and CDR2 SASEGT. V lost 5 bases and J lost 2, with 13 bases in between. The CDR3 sequence is 14 residues long. CDR3 bases: TGTGCCAGCAGTACAGGGAGGGGGACCTACGAGCAGTACTTC. The encoded protein is CASSTGRGTYEQYF.

This clonotype was detected ten times or more. The chain employs TRBV12-3 or TRBV12-4 and TRBJ2-7, with a possible D match to TRBD2 (5 bases). Trimming took 3 bases from V and 0 from J, leaving 12 bases between them. The CDR3 is 15 amino acids. CDR3 sequence: CASSFGGFGSYEQYF. CDR3 DNA: TGTGCCAGCAGTTTTGGCGGGTTCGGCTCCTACGAGCAGTACTTC.

This clonotype was observed a few times. The V call is TRBV12-3 or TRBV12-4, the J call TRBJ1-5, with a weak D call TRBD1 (6 bases). The CDR3 covers 14 residues. Trimming took off 5 bases at V and 6 bases at J, with 14 bases between the two ends. The CDR3 sequence: CASSREGGGQPQHF. CDR3 nucleotide sequence: TGTGCCAGCAGTCGTGAAGGGGGTGGTCAGCCCCAGCATTTT.

The table lists this clonotype with many counts. J is TRBJ2-7 and V is TRBV7-3; TRBD2 matches at 9 bases. Germline loops: CDR1 SGHTA, CDR2 FQGTGA. Trimming at V came to 0 bases and at J to 5 bases, leaving 2 bases not matched to a gene. The CDR3 totals 14 residues. Here the CDR3 DNA reads TGTGCCAGCAGCTTAACTGGGACTAGCCACGAGCAGTACTTC. As protein: CASSLTGTSHEQYF.

The V and J genes are TRBV10-3 and TRBJ1-1; TRBD1 aligns across 8 bases. CDR1 and CDR2 (germline): ENHRY, SYGVKD. This CDR3 has 17 amino acids. J was trimmed by 1 base and V by 0 bases; bases with no gene match: 7. In DNA, the CDR3 is TGTGCCATCAGTGAGTCCGGTCTCGGGACAGGGAACACTGAAGCTTTCTTT. Its protein product is CAISESGLGTGNTEAFF.

This clonotype has just a few counts. The rearrangement links TRBV12-3 or TRBV12-4 to TRBJ2-7; TRBD2 agrees at 8 bases. This CDR3 spans 14 amino acids. Trimming at V came to 7 bases and at J to 6 bases, leaving 11 bases not matched to a gene. CDR3 amino acids: CASTAHGGATEQYF. Here the CDR3 DNA reads TGTGCCAGCACCGCGCACGGGGGGGCGACCGAGCAGTACTTC.